This TCR beta chain emerged from a study of blood T cells in healthy people across ages. The study's findings and limits: Donor CMV infection status was unknown, possibly confounding age-related changes in expanded clonotypes. Without sorted subsets, naive and antigen-experienced compartments could not be conclusively compared.

Then a second PCR, running roughly 7 to 11 cycles, was carried out with a sample-barcoded 5' primer and a J-beta primer mix. Every molecule of cDNA carried a tag from a template-switch adaptor with 12 random nucleotides. TCRdb re-called the 5' RACE reads with MiXCR, one entry per CDR3 protein. The sample carries 850,000 to 1,000,000 distinct CDR3 sequences, roughly 51% recorded once. A word on this clonotype: Its antigen is as yet unknown.

The sequence came from a woman in her sixties or seventies in good health. The specimen sequenced was blood.

CDR3 in DNA: TGTGCCAGCAGTACGGGAGGTAGTTGGGAGACCCAGTACTTC. Translating gives CASSTGGSWETQYF. The chain combines TRBV12-3 or TRBV12-4 with TRBJ2-5; 7 positions agree with TRBD2. The J segment lost 5 bases and the V segment lost 5 bases, leaving 8 bases of the junction unmatched. The CDR3 consists of 14 residues.